This TCR beta chain was identified during a study of technical replicates of blood from a handful of donors (dated by TCRdb to about 2017). The library was generated by the immunoSEQ multiplex PCR assay. In TCRdb, the immuneACCESS table is reduced to in-frame sequences with V and J assigned. These tables do not hold every clone; where another copy was compared, an unresolved V gene accounts for under half, and the others remain unexplained. The sample table lists some 56,000 clones, 90% to 95% of them with a count of one. Jointly, the top ten make up roughly 4.5% of the sample. Note on this clone: The specificity of this receptor is unknown. Base qualities were left out, and no much larger clone turns up one base away.

Reading the germline V gene (reference sequence) gives CDR1 MNHNY and CDR2 SVGAGI. The CDR3 contains 14 residues, cysteine and phenylalanine counted. Only the CDR3 DNA stays, 42 bases, in frame from base 1. At the junction V is shortened by 3 bases and J by 3 bases, with 11 bases in between. The rearranged chain carries TRBV6-6 and TRBJ1-2, and TRBD1 may be the D gene, going by 5 matching bases. The sequenced material came from PBMCs. This sequence originates from a human donor in good health. Some clones in this sample may be carry-over from other donors' samples. The nucleotide sequence is TGTGCCAGCAGTTATGTTCGGGGGTACTATGGCTACACCTTC. This encodes CASSYVRGYYGYTF.